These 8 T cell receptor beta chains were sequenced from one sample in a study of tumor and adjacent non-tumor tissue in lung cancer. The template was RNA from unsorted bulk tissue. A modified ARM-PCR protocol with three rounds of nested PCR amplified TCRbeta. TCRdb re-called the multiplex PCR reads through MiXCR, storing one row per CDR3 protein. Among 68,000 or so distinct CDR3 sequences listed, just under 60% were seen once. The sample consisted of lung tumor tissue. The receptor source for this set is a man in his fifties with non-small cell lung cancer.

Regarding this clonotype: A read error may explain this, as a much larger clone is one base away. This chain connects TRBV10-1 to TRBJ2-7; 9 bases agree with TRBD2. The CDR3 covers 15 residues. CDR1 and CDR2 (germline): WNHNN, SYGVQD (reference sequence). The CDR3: CASSETASGTYEQHF. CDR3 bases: TGCGCCAGCAGTGAGACGGCTAGCGGGACCTACGAGCAGCACTTC.

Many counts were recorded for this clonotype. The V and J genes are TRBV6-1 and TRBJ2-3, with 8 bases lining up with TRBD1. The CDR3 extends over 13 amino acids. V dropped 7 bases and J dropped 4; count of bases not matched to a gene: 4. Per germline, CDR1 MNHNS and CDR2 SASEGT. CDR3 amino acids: CASTRTGSDTQYF. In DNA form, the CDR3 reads TGTGCCAGCACGAGGACAGGGTCAGATACGCAGTATTTT.

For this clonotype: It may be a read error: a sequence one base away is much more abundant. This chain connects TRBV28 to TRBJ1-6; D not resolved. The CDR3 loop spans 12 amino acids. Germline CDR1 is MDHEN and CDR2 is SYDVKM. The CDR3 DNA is TGTGCCAGGAGTTTGGGGAATTCACCCCTCCACTTT. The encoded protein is CARSLGNSPLHF. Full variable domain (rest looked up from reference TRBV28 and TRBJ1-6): DVKVTQSSRYLVKRTGEKVFLECVQDMDHENMFWYRQDPGLGLRLIYFSYDVKMKEKGDIPEGYSVSREKKERFSLILESASTNQTSMYLCARSLGNSPLHFGNGTRLTVT.

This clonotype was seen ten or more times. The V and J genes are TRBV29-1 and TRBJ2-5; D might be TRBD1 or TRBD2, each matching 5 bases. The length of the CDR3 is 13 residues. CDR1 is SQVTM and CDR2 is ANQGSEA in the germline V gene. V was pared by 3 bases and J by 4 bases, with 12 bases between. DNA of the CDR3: TGCAGCGTTGATGCCGGGACCTTAGAGACCCAGTACTTC. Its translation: CSVDAGTLETQYF.

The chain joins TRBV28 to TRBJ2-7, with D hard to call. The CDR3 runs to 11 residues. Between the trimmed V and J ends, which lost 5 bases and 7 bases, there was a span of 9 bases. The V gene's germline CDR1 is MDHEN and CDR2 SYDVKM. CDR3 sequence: CASSRDCEQYF. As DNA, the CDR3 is TGTGCCAGCAGTAGAGATTGTGAGCAGTACTTC.

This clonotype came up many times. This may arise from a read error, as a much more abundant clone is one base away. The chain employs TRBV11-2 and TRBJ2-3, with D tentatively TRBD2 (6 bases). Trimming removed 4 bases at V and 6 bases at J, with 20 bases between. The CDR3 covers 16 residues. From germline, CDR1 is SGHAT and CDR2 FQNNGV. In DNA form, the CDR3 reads TGTGCCAGCAGCTCAAGAAGGACCCACGCGGGGGATACGCAGTATTTT. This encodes CASSSRRTHAGDTQYF.

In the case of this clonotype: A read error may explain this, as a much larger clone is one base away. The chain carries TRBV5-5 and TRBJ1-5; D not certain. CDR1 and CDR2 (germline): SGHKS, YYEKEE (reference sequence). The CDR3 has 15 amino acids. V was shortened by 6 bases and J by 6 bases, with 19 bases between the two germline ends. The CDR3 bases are TGTGCCAGCATCCCATCCGGCCTGGCGGGTCAGCCCCAGCATTTT. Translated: CASIPSGLAGQPQHF.

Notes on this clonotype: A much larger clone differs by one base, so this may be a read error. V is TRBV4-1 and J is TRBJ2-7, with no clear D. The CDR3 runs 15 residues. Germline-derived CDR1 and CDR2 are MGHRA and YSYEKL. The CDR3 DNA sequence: TGCGCCGGCAGCCCCCAAGGTAACGTCCCCTACGAGCAGTACTTC. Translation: CAGSPQGNVPYEQYF.